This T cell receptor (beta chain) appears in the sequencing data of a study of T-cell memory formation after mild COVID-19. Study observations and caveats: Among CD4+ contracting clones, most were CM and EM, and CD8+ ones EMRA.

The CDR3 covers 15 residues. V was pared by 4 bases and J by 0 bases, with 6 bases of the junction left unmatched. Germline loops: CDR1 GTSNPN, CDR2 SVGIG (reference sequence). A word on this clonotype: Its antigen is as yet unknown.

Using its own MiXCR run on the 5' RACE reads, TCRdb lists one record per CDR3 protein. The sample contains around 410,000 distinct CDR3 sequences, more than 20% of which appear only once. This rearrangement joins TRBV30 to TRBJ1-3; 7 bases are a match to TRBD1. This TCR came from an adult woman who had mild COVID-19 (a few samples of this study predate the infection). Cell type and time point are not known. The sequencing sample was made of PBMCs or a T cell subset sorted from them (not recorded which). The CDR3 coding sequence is TGTGCCTGGACCATGGGACAGAGCTCTGGAAACACCATATATTTT. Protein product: CAWTMGQSSGNTIYF.